This T cell receptor (beta chain) was sequenced for a study of memory CD4+ T cells and cytomegalovirus serostatus. Repertoires were generated with immunoSEQ multiplex PCR, while TCRdb's copy carries only in-frame clones and drops some. The sample has approximately 44,000 clones; approximately 82% are singletons. The CDR3 runs 14 residues. CDR1 is MNHEY, CDR2 SVGAGI, per germline. Germline trimming cut 6 bases from V and 6 bases from J; bases unmatched to any gene: 9. Single viable CD3+CD4+CD8-CD45RO+ cells were sorted as the memory CD4+ T cells. The sequenced material came from memory CD4+ T cells from blood. The TCR originated in an adult in good health and CMV-seronegative. V gene TRBV6-5 combines with J gene TRBJ2-7, with TRBD1 matching over 9 bases. The CDR3 region has the DNA TGTGCCAGCAGGCCCCGGGACAGGGTGGGCGAGCAGTACTTC. Its protein is CASRPRDRVGEQYF.